The 22 T cell receptor beta chains below come from one sample, sequenced in a study of Ad26.COV2.S vaccination and SARS-CoV-2 variants. Here immunoSEQ multiplex PCR was the method, and the copy in TCRdb shows in-frame clones only, minus some. Among some 390,000 clones, about 88% were seen once, and the ten largest hold around 2%. As to treatment: approximately 18 received Ad26.COV2.S at low or high dose, single or two shots; 5 received placebo; per-sample allocation not given. At day 63 after the first vaccine or placebo injection, samples were drawn. Here the sequenced sample was peripheral blood, taken in a trial of Ad26.COV2.S vaccine versus placebo. These receptors came from a person between 18 and 59 years old who received the Ad26.COV2.S COVID-19 vaccine or a placebo.

The gene calls are TRBV3-1 (or the pseudogene TRBV3-2) and TRBJ2-1, with 13 bases that match TRBD2. The CDR3 spans 20 residues. Germline CDR1 LGHDT, CDR2 YNNKEL (reference sequence). Trimming at V came to 0 bases and at J to 8 bases, leaving 16 bases not matched to a gene. CDR3: CASSQDPTSGLAGLVDEQFF. The CDR3 DNA is TGTGCCAGCAGCCAAGATCCAACTTCGGGACTAGCGGGATTAGTGGATGAGCAGTTCTTC.

V gene TRBV11-3 combines with J gene TRBJ2-5; no firm D call. The CDR3 length is 14 residues. Trimming shortened V by 1 base and J by 3 bases, and 9 bases separated the two germline ends. In germline, CDR1 is SGHNT, CDR2 YENEEA. Written as DNA, the CDR3 is TGTGCCAGCAGCTTAGGAGTTCGGGAAGAGACCCAGTACTTC. It yields the protein CASSLGVREETQYF.

This chain joins TRBV5-1 and TRBJ2-1, with 15 nucleotides matching TRBD2. CDR1 and CDR2 from the germline V gene are SGHRS and YFSETQ. The CDR3 sequence is 17 residues long. The V segment lost 4 bases and the J segment 2 bases; nucleotides outside the gene matches: 4. In DNA, the CDR3 is TGCGCCAGCAGCGCCAGGACTAGCGGGAGGGCCTACAATGAGCAGTTCTTC. Translating gives CASSARTSGRAYNEQFF. The variable domain in full, completed from reference TRBV5-1 and TRBJ2-1, reads KAGVTQTPRYLIKTRGQQVTLSCSPISGHRSVSWYQQTPGQGLQFLFEYFSETQRNKGNFPGRFSGRQFSNSRSEMNVSTLELGDSALYLCASSARTSGRAYNEQFFGPGTRLTVL.

V usage is TRBV4-1 and J usage is TRBJ1-2; D not resolved. CDR3 size: 17 residues. CDR1 MGHRA and CDR2 YSYEKL come from the germline V gene. Trimming shortened V by 1 base and J by 4 bases, and 19 bases separated the two germline ends. CDR3 in DNA: TGCGCCAGCAGCCAAGTTCCGGCCAGTCCAAGACCCTATGGCTACACCTTC. Translation gives CASSQVPASPRPYGYTF.

CDR3 in DNA: TGTGCCAGCAGGCGGGAGGGCCCCACAGATACGCAGTATTTT. Its protein is CASRREGPTDTQYF. This chain joins TRBV2 and TRBJ2-3, with TRBD2 identical over 9 bases. CDR3 size: 14 residues. The germline CDR1 and CDR2 sequences are SNHLY and FYNNEI. J gave up 2 bases and V 6 bases, and 3 bases lay outside the gene matches.

This chain joins TRBV15 and TRBJ1-5; no clear D. The CDR3 extends over 12 amino acids. Germline V CDR1 and CDR2: LNHNV, YYDKDF (reference sequence). Trimming cost V 4 bases and J 4 bases, with 5 bases left between them. In nucleotides, the CDR3 is TGTGCCACCAGCATCACAAATCAGCCCCAGCATTTT. Translated: CATSITNQPQHF.

The V gene is TRBV7-3, the J gene TRBJ2-2; TRBD1 matches at 8 bases. This CDR3 is 15 amino acids long. The trim removed 2 bases at V and 4 bases at J, leaving 3 bases unmatched. Germline V gene sequence: CDR1 SGHTA, CDR2 FQGTGA. The CDR3 region is CASSLQGASTGELFF. Here the CDR3 DNA reads TGTGCCAGCAGCTTACAGGGGGCGAGCACCGGGGAGCTGTTTTTT.

V gene TRBV4-1 combines with J gene TRBJ2-6; 10 bases are a match to TRBD2. The CDR3 runs 18 residues. Losses at the gene ends were 1 base for V and 2 bases for J; bases not matched to a gene: 5. Germline-derived CDR1 and CDR2 are MGHRA and YSYEKL. The chain's CDR3 is CASSQVLAGVTGANVLTF. CDR3 sequence (DNA): TGCGCCAGCAGCCAAGTGCTAGCGGGAGTAACTGGGGCCAACGTCCTGACTTTC.

This clone appeared a single time. V and J are TRBV10-3 and TRBJ2-5; 10 bases fit TRBD1. CDR1 is ENHRY, CDR2 SYGVKD, per germline. There are 14 residues in the CDR3. V trimming: 6 bases; J trimming: 5 bases; junction bases outside the gene matches: 6. The CDR3 DNA reads TGTGCCATCAGGGGAGCGGGACAGGGGGAGACCCAGTACTTC. Amino acids: CAIRGAGQGETQYF.

CDR3 sequence: CASSRYVRDEQYF. In nucleotides, the CDR3 is TGTGCCAGCAGCCGGTATGTGAGGGACGAGCAGTACTTC. The chain joins TRBV14 to TRBJ2-7; tentative D call: TRBD2 (5 bases). Germline V gives CDR1 SGHDN, CDR2 FVKESK. This CDR3 has 13 residues. V was trimmed by 4 bases and J by 5 bases, leaving 12 bases between them.

The CDR3 is CATSSANPGLAGVRTGELFF. The CDR3 DNA reads as TGTGCCACCAGCAGCGCTAATCCGGGACTAGCGGGAGTTAGGACCGGGGAGCTGTTTTTT. V is TRBV15 and J is TRBJ2-2; the match to TRBD2 covers 14 bases. Trimming cost V 3 bases and J 5 bases; bases outside gene matches: 14. The CDR3 has 20 amino acids. Per the germline V gene, CDR1 is LNHNV and CDR2 is YYDKDF (reference sequence).

The V call is TRBV28, the J call TRBJ1-4, with 12 bases identical to TRBD1. From germline, CDR1 is MDHEN and CDR2 SYDVKM. The CDR3 is 18 residues long. With V trimmed by 4 bases and J by 6 bases, 12 bases remained unmatched. In nucleotides, the CDR3 is TGTGCCAGCAGTTCGGGGACAGGGGGCGTTCGGTCGCATGAAAAACTGTTTTTT. Translated, it gives CASSSGTGGVRSHEKLFF.

This chain connects TRBV4-1 to TRBJ2-2; 10 nucleotides align to TRBD2. Germline lookup yields CDR1 MGHRA and CDR2 YSYEKL. This CDR3 has 17 amino acids. The junction had 10 bases not matched to a gene; V was cut back by 2 bases and J by 7 bases. CDR3 region: CASSQPAGGPRGGELFF. CDR3 DNA: TGCGCCAGCAGCCAACCAGCGGGAGGGCCTAGGGGCGGGGAGCTGTTTTTT.

This clone was seen more than once but under ten times. The V and J genes are TRBV3-1 (or the pseudogene TRBV3-2) and TRBJ2-7; 10 positions match TRBD1. Germline values: CDR1 LGHDT, CDR2 YNNKEL (reference sequence). The CDR3 runs to 14 residues. With 1 base clipped from V and 6 bases from J, the junction kept 3 bases outside the gene matches. The DNA for the CDR3 is TGTGCCAGCAGCCAAGGGGGGACAGGGGTCGAGCAGTACTTC. It translates to CASSQGGTGVEQYF.

The chain joins TRBV5-6 to TRBJ2-7; TRBD2 aligns across 10 bases. The CDR3 totals 15 residues. V shed 4 bases and J 3 bases; nucleotides not matched to a gene: 7. Germline loops: CDR1 SGHDT, CDR2 YYEEEE. This CDR3 reads CASSRGLARVYEQYF. The DNA of the CDR3 is TGTGCCAGCAGCAGGGGACTAGCGCGGGTCTACGAGCAGTACTTC.

V and J are TRBV10-3 and TRBJ2-2; D possibly uses TRBD1 or TRBD2 (5 bases each). The V gene lost 5 bases and the J gene lost 2 bases, with 12 bases spanning the gap. This CDR3 region has 15 residues. Germline assignment: CDR1 ENHRY and CDR2 SYGVKD. The CDR3 spells CAISPGTSNTGELFF. The CDR3 DNA reads TGTGCCATCAGTCCCGGGACCAGCAACACCGGGGAGCTGTTTTTT.

A note on this clone: A junction end diverges from the germline sequence, so it may reflect a read error. V is TRBV18 and J is TRBJ2-7; D uncertain. This CDR3 is 13 amino acids long. Germline-derived CDR1 and CDR2 are KGHSH and LQKENI. In nucleotides, the CDR3 is TGTGCCAGCTCGCCACCGTCCCAGACTGAGCAGTACTTC. It encodes CASSPPSQTEQYF.

This chain joins TRBV28 and TRBJ2-3; possible D gene TRBD1, 5 bases. The ends were cut back, 4 bases at V and 2 bases at J, with 13 bases in the middle. CDR1 and CDR2 (germline): MDHEN, SYDVKM. CDR3 size: 15 residues. CDR3 in DNA: TGTGCCAGCAGTTCCTTCTCCAGGGACACAGATACGCAGTATTTT. Translated, it gives CASSSFSRDTDTQYF.

The genes are TRBV3-1 (or the pseudogene TRBV3-2) and TRBJ2-1, with 8 nucleotides matching TRBD2. J lost 8 bases, V lost 0 bases, and 12 bases had no gene match. This CDR3 contains 17 residues. Germline values: CDR1 LGHDT, CDR2 YNNKEL (reference sequence). The CDR3 loop is CASSQEKEREGRDEQFF. Written as DNA, the CDR3 is TGTGCCAGCAGCCAAGAAAAGGAACGGGAGGGCCGGGATGAGCAGTTCTTC.

The rearrangement links TRBV29-1 to TRBJ1-3, with D hard to call. The V end lost 4 bases, the J end lost 0 bases, and 7 bases lay between the germline ends. The CDR3 contains 13 residues. Looked up from germline, CDR1 is SQVTM and CDR2 is ANQGSEA. CDR3 region: CSVGQSSGNTIYF. CDR3 sequence (DNA): TGCAGCGTTGGACAAAGCTCTGGAAACACCATATATTTT.

The V and J genes are TRBV11-2 and TRBJ2-5; D is tentatively TRBD1 or TRBD2 (6 bases each). This CDR3 is built from 17 residues. V was cut by 5 bases and J by 4 bases, with 23 bases left in between. Germline V gives CDR1 SGHAT, CDR2 FQNNGV. CDR3 sequence: CASSLGGKYPFGETQYF. The CDR3 coding sequence is TGTGCCAGCAGCCTAGGGGGGAAATACCCCTTTGGAGAGACCCAGTACTTC.

The gene calls are TRBV10-3 and TRBJ2-7; 16 positions agree with TRBD2. Germline V gives CDR1 ENHRY, CDR2 SYGVKD. The CDR3 spans 18 residues. Germline trimming cut 0 bases from V and 3 bases from J; bases unmatched to any gene: 5. CDR3 in DNA: TGTGCCATCAGTGAGTCCGGGACTAGCGGGAGGGCCAGCTACGAGCAGTACTTC. Its protein is CAISESGTSGRASYEQYF.